These 5 T cell receptor beta chains came from one sample sequenced in a study of CD8+ T cells in alopecia areata. RNA, once extracted, was reverse transcribed into cDNA for use as the sequencing template. TCRdb's copy holds only in-frame clones and misses some; the assay was immunoSEQ multiplex PCR. There are approximately 300,000 clones in the sample; 58% occur only once, and under 2% lies in the top ten. The treatment is: oral pan-JAK inhibitor, 5-10 mg twice daily. The source material was CD4+ T cells sorted from blood, sampled at week 24, from a patient treated with tofacitinib. These receptors came from a human donor with alopecia areata.

This sequence joins TRBV5-4 and TRBJ2-3; D not certain. V was clipped by 4 bases and J by 1 base, with 13 bases between them. This CDR3 contains 15 residues. Germline CDR1 SGHNT, CDR2 YYREEE (reference sequence). CDR3 residues: CASSPRQGGTDTQYF. Here the CDR3 DNA reads TGTGCCAGCAGCCCCCGACAAGGAGGCACAGATACGCAGTATTTT.

The V and J genes are TRBV5-4 and TRBJ2-3; 9 bases are a match to TRBD2. The CDR3 contains 17 residues. V dropped 4 bases and J dropped 3; count of bases not matched to a gene: 12. Germline CDR1 is SGHNT and CDR2 is YYREEE (reference sequence). In DNA form, the CDR3 reads TGTGCCAGCAGCCCCGTCCTGCGGGGGGGCCCGACAGATACGCAGTATTTT. Translation: CASSPVLRGGPTDTQYF. The full variable domain, its missing parts supplied by reference TRBV5-4 and TRBJ2-3, is ETGVTQSPTHLIKTRGQQVTLRCSSQSGHNTVSWYQQALGQGPQFIFQYYREEENGRGNFPPRFSGLQFPNYSSELNVNALELDDSALYLCASSPVLRGGPTDTQYFGPGTRLTVL.

This clone was observed a few times. V usage is TRBV27 and J usage is TRBJ1-1, with TRBD1 identical over 8 bases. This CDR3 has 14 residues. V shed 1 base and J 8 bases; nucleotides not matched to a gene: 6. From germline, CDR1 is MNHEY and CDR2 SMNVEV (reference sequence). CDR3 sequence reads: CASSLFSGGAEAFF. The CDR3 coding sequence is TGTGCCAGCAGTTTATTTTCAGGGGGCGCAGAAGCTTTCTTT.

The J gene is TRBJ2-1, the V gene TRBV9, with 11 nucleotides matching TRBD1. CDR1 and CDR2 (germline): SGDLS, YYNGEE. The CDR3 is made up of 15 amino acids. V was pared by 0 bases and J by 6 bases, with 2 bases of the junction left unmatched. The CDR3 nucleotides read TGTGCCAGCAGCGTAGACGGACAGGGGGCCAATGAGCAGTTCTTC. Translation: CASSVDGQGANEQFF.

The CDR3 nucleotides read TGTGCCAGCAGCCCGGAGGGGGAGGGGTATGGCTACACCTTC. It is translated as CASSPEGEGYGYTF. V and J are TRBV9 and TRBJ1-2; D perhaps matches TRBD1 (6 bases). Germline CDR1 and CDR2: SGDLS and YYNGEE. This CDR3 is built from 14 residues. V was cut by 4 bases and J by 5 bases, with 15 bases left in between.